Following are 23 T cell receptor beta chains from one sample sequenced in a study of shared clonotypes between healthy human individuals. Sequencing used immunoSEQ multiplex PCR; TCRdb keeps in-frame clones, though not all of them. Of around 2.1 million clones in the sample, more than 85% were seen once. CD45RO negativity and positive selection for CCR7 defined naive CD8 cells, a population that excluded terminally differentiated effector memory CD45RA+ cells. Sequencing used naive CD8+ T cells from PBMCs. These receptors originate from a young man in good health. Some clones in this sample may be carry-over from other donors' samples.

The genes are TRBV10-3 and TRBJ1-2; a possible D gene is TRBD1 (6 bases). Germline V CDR1 and CDR2: ENHRY, SYGVKD. V was pared by 2 bases and J by 4 bases, with 14 bases between. This CDR3 is 15 amino acids long. The CDR3 sequence: CAISEPKTGLYGYTF. The CDR3 nucleotides are TGTGCCATCAGTGAGCCAAAGACAGGACTCTATGGCTACACCTTC.

This chain links TRBV30 with TRBJ1-6, with D hard to call. This CDR3 has 18 amino acids. Germline CDR1 GTSNPN, CDR2 SVGIG (reference sequence). Deletions cut 4 bases from V and 8 bases from J, with 27 bases between. CDR3 nucleotide sequence: TGTGCCTGGAAATGGTTGGGGAACCGGGCTGGGCGGCATTCACCCCTCCACTTT. Translating gives CAWKWLGNRAGRHSPLHF.

The rearrangement uses TRBV27 and TRBJ2-7, with TRBD2 matching over 9 bases. The CDR3 has 15 amino acids. Germline lookup yields CDR1 MNHEY and CDR2 SMNVEV (reference sequence). V lost 5 bases to trimming and J lost 2 bases; unmatched junction nucleotides: 7. The CDR3 DNA follows: TGTGCCAGCAGTCCGCGGCTAGCGGGGACCTACGAGCAGTACTTC. This encodes CASSPRLAGTYEQYF.

The chain combines TRBV28 with TRBJ2-1, with a possible D match to TRBD1 (6 bases). The CDR3 is made up of 15 amino acids. V lost 3 bases and J 7 bases, leaving 16 bases between the germline ends. Germline V gene lookup returns CDR1 MDHEN and CDR2 SYDVKM. The CDR3 here is CASSFRGRGANEQFF. CDR3 coding DNA: TGTGCCAGCAGTTTCAGGGGCAGGGGAGCGAATGAGCAGTTCTTC.

The chain carries TRBV27 and TRBJ2-1; TRBD2 matches 12 bases. The ends lost 3 bases at V and 6 bases at J; junction bases unmatched: 9. The CDR3 spans 17 residues. Germline CDR1 is MNHEY and CDR2 is SMNVEV (reference sequence). The CDR3 spells CASSFRLAGVLGNEQFF. The CDR3 DNA sequence: TGTGCCAGCAGTTTTAGACTAGCGGGAGTGTTAGGCAATGAGCAGTTCTTC.

The V and J genes are TRBV19 and TRBJ2-1; 14 nucleotides agree with TRBD2. The CDR3 consists of 17 residues. Germline V gene data show CDR1 as LNHDA and CDR2 as SQIVND (reference sequence). The CDR3 is CVDPGTSGSDSHNEQFF. CDR3 nucleotides: TGTGTCGACCCCGGGACTAGCGGGAGTGATAGCCACAATGAGCAGTTCTTC.

This chain uses TRBV9 with TRBJ1-4, with unresolved D. Trimming removed 0 bases at V and 4 bases at J, with 13 bases between. Germline V gives CDR1 SGDLS, CDR2 YYNGEE. The CDR3 is made up of 16 amino acids. The CDR3 here is CASSVATGRLNEKLFF. The CDR3, as DNA: TGTGCCAGCAGCGTAGCTACCGGGCGTCTTAATGAAAAACTGTTTTTT.

This rearrangement joins TRBV18 to TRBJ2-5; unclear D gene. CDR3 length: 15 residues. With 2 bases removed from V and 1 base from J, the gap between germline ends came to 11 bases. Germline lookup yields CDR1 KGHSH and CDR2 LQKENI. CDR3 in amino acids: CASSPETLTQETQYF. The CDR3, as DNA: TGTGCCAGCTCACCAGAAACATTGACCCAAGAGACCCAGTACTTC.

The V gene is TRBV27, the J gene TRBJ2-5; weak D call: TRBD2 (6 bases). The germline V gene has CDR1 MNHEY and CDR2 SMNVEV (reference sequence). The CDR3 covers 17 residues. V lost 5 bases and J lost 5, with 24 bases in between. The CDR3 protein is CASSLISVRGPRETQYF. The DNA of the CDR3 is TGTGCCAGCAGTCTCATCTCGGTGCGGGGCCCCCGGGAGACCCAGTACTTC.

The chain has TRBV7-2 and TRBJ2-1; TRBD2 is a possible D gene (6 bases). Trimming removed 5 bases at V and 4 bases at J, with 15 bases between. The CDR3 consists of 15 residues. Germline V CDR1 and CDR2: SGHTA, FQGNSA. The CDR3 sequence: CASSPLVGGYNEQFF. DNA for the CDR3: TGTGCCAGCAGCCCTCTCGTGGGAGGTTACAATGAGCAGTTCTTC.

The chain links TRBV4-1 to TRBJ1-5, with D unresolved. V was trimmed by 1 base and J by 1 base, leaving 11 bases between them. This CDR3 is built from 16 residues. CDR1 is MGHRA and CDR2 is YSYEKL in the germline V gene. The CDR3 sequence: CASSQVVGGSNQPQHF. The DNA for the CDR3 is TGCGCCAGCAGCCAAGTGGTGGGAGGAAGCAATCAGCCCCAGCATTTT.

DNA of the CDR3: TGTGCCAGCAGCTTGCTGGCGCGGAGTTACAATGAGCAGTTCTTC. This encodes CASSLLARSYNEQFF. This chain links TRBV5-6 with TRBJ2-1; D is ambiguous. Germline CDR1 SGHDT, CDR2 YYEEEE. Trimming cost V 1 base and J 4 bases, with 12 bases left between them. The CDR3 has 15 residues.

This clone was observed once. The CDR3 coding sequence is TGTGCCAGCAGTTACAGGTGGGGGAACACTGAAGCTTTCTTT. Protein sequence: CASSYRWGNTEAFF. V and J are TRBV6-5 and TRBJ1-1; D not resolved. V gave up 2 bases and J gave up 1 base, with 8 bases separating them. The CDR3 extends over 14 amino acids. CDR1 MNHEY and CDR2 SVGAGI come from the germline V gene.

CDR3 bases: TGTGCCAGCAGAGGACAGAACTATGGCTACACCTTC. This translates into CASRGQNYGYTF. The chain uses TRBV6-4 and TRBJ1-2; a possible D gene is TRBD1 (6 bases). Looked up from germline, CDR1 is MRHNA and CDR2 is SNTAGT. This CDR3 is 12 amino acids long. Trimming pared 6 bases from V and 2 bases from J, leaving 7 bases between.

The J gene is TRBJ1-1, the V gene TRBV10-3, with 7 bases lining up with TRBD1. Germline V gives CDR1 ENHRY, CDR2 SYGVKD. The CDR3 contains 13 residues. V lost 7 bases and J lost 7; bases outside the gene matches: 9. CDR3 region: CAITAGQSLEAFF. The CDR3 nucleotides are TGTGCCATCACCGCGGGACAGTCCCTTGAAGCTTTCTTT.

V usage is TRBV6-1 and J usage is TRBJ2-5; 9 bases fit TRBD2. V was pared by 1 base and J by 5 bases, with 5 bases of the junction left unmatched. The CDR3 is made up of 15 amino acids. Per the germline V gene, CDR1 is MNHNS and CDR2 is SASEGT. CDR3 loop: CASSEGWTSEETQYF. The DNA for the CDR3 is TGTGCCAGCAGTGAAGGATGGACTAGCGAGGAGACCCAGTACTTC.

In this sample, this clone turned up once. V and J are TRBV6-5 and TRBJ2-3; no clear D. CDR3 size: 16 residues. Germline-derived CDR1 and CDR2 are MNHEY and SVGAGI. Trimming pared 0 bases from V and 0 bases from J, leaving 10 bases between. The CDR3 nucleotides are TGTGCCAGCAGTTACTCCCGACAACTAAGCACAGATACGCAGTATTTT. Protein sequence: CASSYSRQLSTDTQYF.

The gene calls are TRBV10-3 and TRBJ2-1; 8 bases fit TRBD2. Germline loops: CDR1 ENHRY, CDR2 SYGVKD. Germline trimming cut 3 bases from V and 0 bases from J; bases unmatched to any gene: 4. CDR3 length: 16 amino acids. The CDR3 coding sequence is TGTGCCATCAGTGACCCGCTAGCGGGCTCCTACAATGAGCAGTTCTTC. Translating it yields CAISDPLAGSYNEQFF.

The genes are TRBV27 and TRBJ1-1; unclear D gene. V was cut by 5 bases and J by 1 base, with 11 bases left in between. The CDR3 has 14 amino acids. Looked up from germline, CDR1 is MNHEY and CDR2 is SMNVEV (reference sequence). CDR3 in DNA: TGTGCCAGCAGTACCCTCGGATCGAACACTGAAGCTTTCTTT. Its translation is CASSTLGSNTEAFF.

V and J are TRBV12-5 and TRBJ1-1; perhaps TRBD1 as D (6 bases). Trimming left V 1 base short and J 4 bases short, with 13 bases between. The length of the CDR3 is 15 residues. Germline V gene sequence: CDR1 LGHNT, CDR2 FRNRAP. CDR3 protein: CASGLGRGGATEAFF. CDR3 nucleotides: TGTGCTAGTGGTTTGGGTCGAGGGGGGGCCACTGAAGCTTTCTTT.

The V and J genes are TRBV16 and TRBJ1-5; the D gene is possibly TRBD1 (5 bases). V was pared by 1 base and J by 5 bases, with 9 bases between. Germline V gene lookup returns CDR1 KGHSY and CDR2 FQNENV. CDR3 size: 14 residues. DNA of the CDR3: TGTGCCAGCAGCCAATGGCAGGGCGATCAGCCCCAGCATTTT. Encoded protein: CASSQWQGDQPQHF.

Of note for this clone: Likely a read error: the CDR3 ends without its conserved phenylalanine or tryptophan. No DNA is shown, since the ends of the CDR3 on it are uncertain; the CDR3 is the one TCRdb lists. The chain has TRBV10-3 and TRBJ1-2. Germline CDR1 ENHRY, CDR2 SYGVKD. The CDR3 extends over 16 residues, inclusive of both ends. The chain's CDR3 is CAISERLGTASPPGDL.

The chain is built from TRBV29-1 and TRBJ2-5, with TRBD2 as a possible D gene (5 bases). The CDR3 has 11 amino acids. V lost 5 bases, J lost 5 bases, and 9 bases lay in between. The germline V gene encodes CDR1 SQVTM and CDR2 ANQGSEA. The CDR3 sequence is CSVLLAETQYF. In nucleotides, the CDR3 is TGCAGCGTTCTGTTAGCGGAGACCCAGTACTTC.